This TCR beta chain appears in the sequencing data of a study of control samples from healthy donors and cancer patients. Clones were sequenced by immunoSEQ multiplex PCR, and TCRdb holds only the in-frame ones, with some missing. The data contain fewer than 200,000 clones, roughly 95% of them singletons. V was shortened by 4 bases and J by 5 bases, with 16 bases between the two germline ends. Germline V gene lookup returns CDR1 SGDLS and CDR2 YYNGEE. The CDR3 contains 16 residues. This TCR derives from a woman in her fifties or sixties in good health. Sequences were obtained from blood. The V and J genes are TRBV9 and TRBJ1-6; D perhaps matches TRBD1 (6 bases). The CDR3 protein is CASSKGEGKHNSPLHF. Here the CDR3 DNA reads TGTGCCAGCAGCAAGGGGGAGGGGAAACATAATTCACCCCTCCACTTT.